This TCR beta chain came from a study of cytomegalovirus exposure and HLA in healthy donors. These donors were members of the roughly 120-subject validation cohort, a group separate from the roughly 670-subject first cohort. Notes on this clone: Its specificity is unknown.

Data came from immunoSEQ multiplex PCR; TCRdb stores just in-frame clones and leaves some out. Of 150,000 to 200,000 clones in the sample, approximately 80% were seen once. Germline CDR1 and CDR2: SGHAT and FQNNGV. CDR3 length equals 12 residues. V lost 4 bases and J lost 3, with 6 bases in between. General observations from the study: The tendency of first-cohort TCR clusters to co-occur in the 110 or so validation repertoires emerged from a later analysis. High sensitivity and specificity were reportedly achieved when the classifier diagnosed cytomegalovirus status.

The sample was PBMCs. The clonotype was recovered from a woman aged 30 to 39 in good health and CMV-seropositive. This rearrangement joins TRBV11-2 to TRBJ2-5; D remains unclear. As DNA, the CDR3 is TGTGCCAGCAGCTCGTTTGAAGAGACCCAGTACTTC. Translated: CASSSFEETQYF. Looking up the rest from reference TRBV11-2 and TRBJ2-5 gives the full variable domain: EAGVAQSPRYKIIEKRQSVAFWCNPISGHATLYWYQQILGQGPKLLIQFQNNGVVDDSQLPKDRFSAERLKGVDSTLKIQPAKLEDSAVYLCASSSFEETQYFGPGTRLLVL.